What follows are 24 T cell receptor beta chains derived from one specimen sequenced in a study of T cell responses to AZD1222 COVID-19 vaccine. Produced via immunoSEQ multiplex PCR; TCRdb's table is partial and in-frame only. The data show 90,000 to 95,000 clones, around 93% seen once. Sequencing was performed on peripheral blood, taken on day 0 of AZD1222 vaccination. The source is an adult in good health.

The chain links TRBV27 to TRBJ1-2, with D perhaps matching TRBD1 (5 bases). Between the trimmed V and J ends, which lost 5 bases and 4 bases, there was a span of 20 bases. The CDR3 is 16 amino acids. The germline V gene has CDR1 MNHEY and CDR2 SMNVEV (reference sequence). The CDR3 DNA is TGTGCCAGCAGTCTCTCGTCAGGGACCCTTCCCTATGGCTACACCTTC. It is translated as CASSLSSGTLPYGYTF.

The rearrangement joins TRBV27 to TRBJ2-7; 13 nucleotides agree with TRBD2. Germline lookup yields CDR1 MNHEY and CDR2 SMNVEV (reference sequence). The CDR3 has 17 amino acids. V trimming: 4 bases; J trimming: 0 bases; junction bases outside the gene matches: 6. In nucleotides, the CDR3 is TGTGCCAGCAGTTCCCAGTGGACTAGCGGGAGCTCCTACGAGCAGTACTTC. Encoded protein: CASSSQWTSGSSYEQYF.

This chain uses TRBV19 with TRBJ1-4, with D unresolved. CDR3 size: 13 residues. V was cut by 6 bases and J by 5 bases, with 10 bases left in between. CDR1 is LNHDA and CDR2 is SQIVND in the germline V gene (reference sequence). The CDR3: CASSGQRNEKLFF. CDR3 bases: TGTGCCAGTAGCGGGCAGCGCAATGAAAAACTGTTTTTT.

This clone was detected only once. The V and J genes are TRBV27 and TRBJ2-3, with D uncertain. The CDR3 covers 12 residues. CDR1 MNHEY and CDR2 SMNVEV come from the germline V gene (reference sequence). Trimming stripped 2 bases from V and 4 bases from J, with 4 bases between. CDR3 in DNA: TGTGCCAGCAGTTTAAGCGCAGATACGCAGTATTTT. As protein: CASSLSADTQYF.

The genes are TRBV7-2 and TRBJ2-1, with D tentatively TRBD1 (5 bases). The germline V gene encodes CDR1 SGHTA and CDR2 FQGNSA. The CDR3 totals 16 residues. The V end lost 4 bases, the J end lost 7 bases, and 20 bases lay between the germline ends. CDR3 sequence: CASSSTQVGIGNEQFF. CDR3 DNA sequence: TGTGCCAGCAGCTCGACACAGGTGGGAATTGGGAATGAGCAGTTCTTC.

CDR3 loop: CASSPPGRGRVREKLFF. CDR3 in DNA: TGTGCCAGCTCACCACCCGGCCGGGGCCGAGTAAGAGAAAAACTGTTTTTT. The chain uses TRBV18 and TRBJ1-4; a possible D gene is TRBD1 (5 bases). The CDR3 spans 17 residues. Trimming shortened V by 0 bases and J by 8 bases, and 19 bases separated the two germline ends. Germline V gene sequence: CDR1 KGHSH, CDR2 LQKENI.

This clone is a singleton in its sample. V usage is TRBV2 and J usage is TRBJ2-2; TRBD2 agrees at 8 bases. V lost 7 bases, J lost 4 bases, and 11 bases stayed unmatched. CDR3 length: 16 amino acids. The germline V gene has CDR1 SNHLY and CDR2 FYNNEI. The CDR3 nucleotides read TGTGCCAGCAAACAAGGGGGACTAGTGGGCACCGGGGAGCTGTTTTTT. Translation gives CASKQGGLVGTGELFF.

The chain carries TRBV7-2 and TRBJ1-5; 7 nucleotides line up with TRBD1. Germline CDR1 and CDR2: SGHTA and FQGNSA. This CDR3 comprises 15 residues. Trimming removed 2 bases from V and 7 bases from J; junction bases left unmatched: 8. The CDR3 region is CASSLLTRGQQPQHF. CDR3 coding DNA: TGTGCCAGCAGCTTACTGACCAGGGGACAGCAGCCCCAGCATTTT.

The chain uses TRBV5-1 and TRBJ2-2, with 10 bases aligning to TRBD2. Germline V CDR1 and CDR2: SGHRS, YFSETQ. There are 18 residues in the CDR3. J gave up 4 bases and V 0 bases, and 9 bases lay outside the gene matches. For the CDR3, the DNA is TGCGCCAGCAGCTTGGTGGGGTCTAGCGGGGGAGTCACCGGGGAGCTGTTTTTT. Protein product: CASSLVGSSGGVTGELFF. Variable domain in full (rest from reference TRBV5-1 and TRBJ2-2): KAGVTQTPRYLIKTRGQQVTLSCSPISGHRSVSWYQQTPGQGLQFLFEYFSETQRNKGNFPGRFSGRQFSNSRSEMNVSTLELGDSALYLCASSLVGSSGGVTGELFFGEGSRLTVL.

This sequence joins TRBV11-2 and TRBJ2-7; 7 nucleotides match TRBD1. The CDR3 spans 14 residues. The J segment lost 2 bases and the V segment lost 1 base, leaving 2 bases of the junction unmatched. CDR1 SGHAT and CDR2 FQNNGV come from the germline V gene. This CDR3 is CASSLVGTAYEQYF. CDR3 in DNA: TGTGCCAGCAGCTTAGTCGGGACAGCCTACGAGCAGTACTTC.

The genes are TRBV10-3 and TRBJ1-4; 7 bases are a match to TRBD1. The CDR3 has 11 residues. CDR1 is ENHRY, CDR2 SYGVKD, per germline. With V trimmed by 10 bases and J by 8 bases, 4 bases remained unmatched. The DNA for the CDR3 is TGTGCCAGCGGGACAGAGGAAAAACTGTTTTTT. Its protein product is CASGTEEKLFF.

The rearrangement uses TRBV7-3 and TRBJ2-3; D not certain. V dropped 5 bases and J dropped 6 bases, with 21 bases sitting between them. The CDR3 has 16 residues. Germline V gene sequence: CDR1 SGHTA, CDR2 FQGTGA. The CDR3 DNA reads as TGTGCCAGCAGCCCCCAAGGGTCGAACCCTTCCGATACGCAGTATTTT. It specifies CASSPQGSNPSDTQYF.

V gene TRBV6-2 or TRBV6-3 combines with J gene TRBJ2-7; D might be TRBD2 (6 bases). Germline V gene sequence: CDR1 MNHEY, CDR2 SVGEGT. This CDR3 has 16 residues. The V gene lost 0 bases and the J gene lost 2 bases, with 14 bases spanning the gap. CDR3 region: CASSYSVTSNAYEQYF. The DNA for the CDR3 is TGTGCCAGCAGTTACTCGGTTACTAGCAACGCCTACGAGCAGTACTTC.

This chain uses TRBV5-1 with TRBJ1-1, with 9 positions matching TRBD1. The CDR3 contains 15 residues. Germline V CDR1 and CDR2: SGHRS, YFSETQ. V trimming: 4 bases; J trimming: 1 base; junction bases outside the gene matches: 5. The CDR3 region has the DNA TGCGCCAGCAGCCCCCGACAGGGGGAGAACACTGAAGCTTTCTTT. Translated, it gives CASSPRQGENTEAFF.

The chain carries TRBV19 and TRBJ2-7; 8 bases are shared with TRBD1. The V segment lost 5 bases and the J segment 0 bases; nucleotides outside the gene matches: 3. CDR1 and CDR2 (germline): LNHDA, SQIVND (reference sequence). The CDR3 runs 14 residues. As DNA, the CDR3 is TGTGCCAGTAGTCCGGACAGGGACTCCTACGAGCAGTACTTC. Protein product: CASSPDRDSYEQYF.

The DNA of the CDR3 is TGCGCCAGCAGCTTGGTGGGGGCCGAGCAGTACTTC. Translating gives CASSLVGAEQYF. The rearrangement links TRBV5-1 to TRBJ2-7; possibly TRBD1 for D (6 bases). The V gene lost 0 bases and the J gene lost 6 bases, with 7 bases spanning the gap. The CDR3 has 12 amino acids. Germline CDR1 SGHRS, CDR2 YFSETQ.

V gene TRBV19 combines with J gene TRBJ1-5; D not certain. Between the trimmed V and J ends, which lost 5 bases and 4 bases, there was a span of 9 bases. The CDR3 is made up of 13 amino acids. Germline V gene sequence: CDR1 LNHDA, CDR2 SQIVND (reference sequence). CDR3 DNA: TGTGCCAGTAGTCTCCGACGGAATCAGCCCCAGCATTTT. Translated, it gives CASSLRRNQPQHF.

The chain joins TRBV30 to TRBJ1-4; D is uncertain. CDR1 is GTSNPN, CDR2 SVGIG, per germline (reference sequence). V lost 3 bases to trimming and J lost 0 bases, with 5 bases between them. This CDR3 comprises 13 residues. The CDR3 reads CAWSGATNEKLFF. As DNA, the CDR3 is TGTGCCTGGAGCGGTGCAACTAATGAAAAACTGTTTTTT.

The chain has TRBV9 and TRBJ2-1; 13 positions match TRBD2. Germline loops: CDR1 SGDLS, CDR2 YYNGEE. J lost 1 base, V lost 3 bases, and 4 bases had no gene match. This CDR3 has 17 residues. The CDR3 DNA sequence: TGTGCCAGCAGCGGACTAGCGGGAGGTAATTCCTACAATGAGCAGTTCTTC. Translating gives CASSGLAGGNSYNEQFF.

The count of this clone is one. V is TRBV10-3 and J is TRBJ1-1; tentative D call: TRBD1 (5 bases). CDR1 ENHRY and CDR2 SYGVKD come from the germline V gene. V was trimmed by 5 bases and J by 6 bases, leaving 13 bases between them. The CDR3 has 13 amino acids. In DNA form, the CDR3 reads TGTGCCATCAGTAGGGGCCTCATCGCTGAAGCTTTCTTT. Its protein product is CAISRGLIAEAFF.

The chain employs TRBV19 and TRBJ1-5; no definite D call. The CDR3 runs to 15 residues. V lost 0 bases and J lost 4, with 10 bases in between. Germline V lookup: CDR1 LNHDA, CDR2 SQIVND (reference sequence). CDR3 sequence (DNA): TGTGCCAGTAGTATAGATCAGGATAGGAATCAGCCCCAGCATTTT. This translates into CASSIDQDRNQPQHF.

The V gene is TRBV30, the J gene TRBJ2-1; a weak D match, TRBD2 (5 bases). The V gene's germline CDR1 is GTSNPN and CDR2 SVGIG (reference sequence). V gave up 0 bases and J gave up 3 bases, with 12 bases separating them. The CDR3 sequence is 15 residues long. The chain's CDR3 is CAWSVSGLDYNEQFF. CDR3 coding DNA: TGTGCCTGGAGTGTATCGGGATTAGACTACAATGAGCAGTTCTTC.

The J gene is TRBJ2-2, the V gene TRBV24-1; 7 bases line up with TRBD1. The CDR3 loop spans 16 amino acids. J was trimmed by 9 bases and V by 5 bases; bases with no gene match: 14. Germline V gene data show CDR1 as KGHDR and CDR2 as SFDVKD. CDR3 bases: TGTGCCACCAGTGGCAGGGACAGTCGGTCGCATAGGGAGCTGTTTTTT. Translation gives CATSGRDSRSHRELFF.

The V gene is TRBV28, the J gene TRBJ1-1; D unclear. Trimming shortened V by 2 bases and J by 1 base, and 8 bases separated the two germline ends. The germline V gene encodes CDR1 MDHEN and CDR2 SYDVKM. The CDR3 is 14 amino acids. The DNA for the CDR3 is TGTGCCAGCAGTTTACCCTCAAGGAACACTGAAGCTTTCTTT. It yields the protein CASSLPSRNTEAFF.